The 7 T cell receptor beta chains listed next were all sequenced from one sample in a study of CD8+ T cells in alopecia areata. Treatment denoted: oral pan-JAK inhibitor, 5-10 mg twice daily. Following extraction, RNA underwent reverse transcription to cDNA, which served as the sequencing template. Generated by immunoSEQ multiplex PCR, the TCRdb table keeps only in-frame clones and is missing some. Among approximately 42,000 clones listed, roughly two thirds were seen once. The sequencing here drew on CD8+ T cells sorted from blood, taken at week 4, from a patient treated with tofacitinib. These receptors were obtained from a human donor with alopecia areata.

This rearrangement joins TRBV27 to TRBJ2-5, with TRBD1 identical over 8 bases. Germline loops: CDR1 MNHEY, CDR2 SMNVEV (reference sequence). There are 14 residues in the CDR3. Germline trimming cut 6 bases from V and 5 bases from J; bases unmatched to any gene: 8. Written as DNA, the CDR3 is TGTGCCAGCAGGGTGACAGGGGCGTGGGAGACCCAGTACTTC. Residues: CASRVTGAWETQYF.

The chain is built from TRBV30 and TRBJ1-6; TRBD1 matches 9 bases. The germline V gene has CDR1 GTSNPN and CDR2 SVGIG (reference sequence). V lost 0 bases, J lost 7 bases, and 1 base stayed unmatched. The CDR3 is made up of 14 amino acids. This chain's CDR3 is CAWSVGTGNSPLHF. CDR3 bases: TGTGCCTGGAGTGTTGGGACAGGGAATTCACCCCTCCACTTT.

This chain links TRBV27 with TRBJ2-1, with D unclear. V lost 5 bases and J lost 0, with 8 bases in between. The CDR3 is made up of 14 amino acids. Per the germline V gene, CDR1 is MNHEY and CDR2 is SMNVEV (reference sequence). The CDR3 region is CASSRTFSYNEQFF. The CDR3 DNA reads TGTGCCAGCAGTCGGACCTTCTCCTACAATGAGCAGTTCTTC.

V and J are TRBV4-1 and TRBJ2-7; D not resolved. CDR3 length equals 14 residues. Looked up from germline, CDR1 is MGHRA and CDR2 is YSYEKL. The V gene lost 4 bases and the J gene lost 0 bases, with 10 bases spanning the gap. CDR3 protein: CASSPEVASYEQYF. The CDR3 DNA reads TGCGCCAGCAGCCCAGAGGTGGCCTCCTACGAGCAGTACTTC.

The rearrangement joins TRBV4-1 to TRBJ1-2; D is perhaps TRBD1 (6 bases). V lost 2 bases to trimming and J lost 2 bases, with 12 bases between them. This CDR3 spans 15 amino acids. CDR1 is MGHRA and CDR2 is YSYEKL in the germline V gene. In DNA, the CDR3 is TGCGCCAGCAGCCAACCCTCCGGGACAAACTATGGCTACACCTTC. Residues: CASSQPSGTNYGYTF.

In its sample, this clone was seen once. The chain employs TRBV27 and TRBJ1-2; D unclear. Deletions cut 6 bases from V and 1 base from J, with 12 bases between. CDR3 size: 14 residues. CDR1 is MNHEY, CDR2 SMNVEV, per germline (reference sequence). The CDR3 DNA reads TGTGCCAGCAGCCCCGATGGCAGTAACTATGGCTACACCTTC. It encodes CASSPDGSNYGYTF.

The rearrangement links TRBV30 to TRBJ1-2; D not resolved. Trimming removed 5 bases from V and 1 base from J, with 2 bases in between. Germline V gene data show CDR1 as GTSNPN and CDR2 as SVGIG (reference sequence). CDR3 length: 10 residues. This chain's CDR3 is CAWDNYGYTF. DNA for the CDR3: TGTGCCTGGGATAACTATGGCTACACCTTC.